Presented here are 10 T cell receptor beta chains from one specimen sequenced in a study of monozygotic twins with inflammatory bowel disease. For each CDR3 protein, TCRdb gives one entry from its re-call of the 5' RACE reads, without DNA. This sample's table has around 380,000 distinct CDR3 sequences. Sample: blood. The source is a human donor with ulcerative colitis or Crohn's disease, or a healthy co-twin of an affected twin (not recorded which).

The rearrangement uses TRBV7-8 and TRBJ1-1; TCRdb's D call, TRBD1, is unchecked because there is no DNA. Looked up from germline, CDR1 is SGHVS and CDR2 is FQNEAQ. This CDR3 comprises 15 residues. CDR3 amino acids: CASSIYDRVNTEAFF.

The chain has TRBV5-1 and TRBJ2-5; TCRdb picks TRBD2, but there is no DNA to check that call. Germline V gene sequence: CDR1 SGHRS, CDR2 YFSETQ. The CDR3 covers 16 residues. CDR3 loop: CASSALIAVYEETQYF. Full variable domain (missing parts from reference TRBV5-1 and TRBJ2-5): KAGVTQTPRYLIKTRGQQVTLSCSPISGHRSVSWYQQTPGQGLQFLFEYFSETQRNKGNFPGRFSGRQFSNSRSEMNVSTLELGDSALYLCASSALIAVYEETQYFGPGTRLLVL.

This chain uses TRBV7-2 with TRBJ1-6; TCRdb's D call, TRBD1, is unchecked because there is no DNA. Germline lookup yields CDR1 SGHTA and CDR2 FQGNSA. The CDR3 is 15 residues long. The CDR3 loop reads CASSLAGTSNSPLHF.

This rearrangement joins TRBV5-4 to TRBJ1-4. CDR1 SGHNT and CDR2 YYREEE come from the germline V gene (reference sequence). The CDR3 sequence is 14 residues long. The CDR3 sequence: CASSLGETNEKLFF.

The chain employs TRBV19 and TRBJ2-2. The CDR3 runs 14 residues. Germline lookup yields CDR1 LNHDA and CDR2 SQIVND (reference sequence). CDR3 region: CASSKLMRTGELFF.

CDR3 amino acids: CASRLLGDWAYEQYF. This chain links TRBV6-1 with TRBJ2-7; without DNA, the TCRdb call of TRBD1 cannot be checked. Germline values: CDR1 MNHNS, CDR2 SASEGT. CDR3 length: 15 residues.

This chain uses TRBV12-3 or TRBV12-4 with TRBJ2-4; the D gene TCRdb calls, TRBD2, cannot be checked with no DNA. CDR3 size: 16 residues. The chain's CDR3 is CASSAAGGVSKNIQYF.

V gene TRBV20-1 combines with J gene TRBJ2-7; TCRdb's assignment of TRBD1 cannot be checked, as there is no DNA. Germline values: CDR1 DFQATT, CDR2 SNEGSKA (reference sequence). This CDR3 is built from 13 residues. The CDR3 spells CSAMDRVWREQYF.

The CDR3 sequence is CASSYSGANEKLFF. The chain links TRBV6-6 to TRBJ1-4. The germline gives CDR1 MNHNY, CDR2 SVGAGI (reference sequence). CDR3 length equals 14 residues.

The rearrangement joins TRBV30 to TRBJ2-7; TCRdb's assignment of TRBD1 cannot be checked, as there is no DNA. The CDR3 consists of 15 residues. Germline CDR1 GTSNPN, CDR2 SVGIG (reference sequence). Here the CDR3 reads CAWSDAGGPLYEQYF.